This TCR beta chain was retrieved from a study of post-analysis software for immune sequencing data. Trimming cost V 1 base and J 9 bases, with 16 bases left between them. CDR3 size: 15 residues. The germline CDR1 and CDR2 sequences are MNHEY and SVGEGT. On this clonotype: Its antigen remains unidentified.

Study-level results: Five or six TRBV segments were more frequent in patients than controls; TRBV5-6, TRBV5-1 and TRBV20-1 belonged to this group. The F measure placed samples prepared in the same batch into strongly shared clusters.

Libraries were made from TCR beta cDNA, and they carried unique molecular identifiers. Using its own MiXCR run on the PCR reads, TCRdb lists one record per CDR3 protein. This table holds roughly 400,000 distinct CDR3 sequences, 35% to 45% found once. Sequenced: blood. The rearrangement uses TRBV6-2 or TRBV6-3 and TRBJ1-5, with TRBD1 as a possible D gene (5 bases). The receptor's source is a girl aged 2 to 10 with multiple sclerosis. In nucleotides, the CDR3 is TGTGCCAGCAGTTACTGGGGACGGGGGTGCGGGCCCCAGCATTTT. Translating gives CASSYWGRGCGPQHF.